These 28 T cell receptor beta chains came from one sample sequenced in a study of shared clonotypes between healthy human individuals. The data were produced by immunoSEQ multiplex PCR, yet TCRdb's version contains in-frame clones alone and is incomplete. The sample contains hundreds of thousands of clones, 55% to 85% of which appear only once. The sequenced sample consisted of memory CD4+ T cells sorted from blood. Subset defined: CD45RA-negative fraction. The source of these receptors is a woman aged 25 to 39 in good health.

This chain uses TRBV29-1 with TRBJ1-2; 8 bases map to TRBD1. The germline V gene has CDR1 SQVTM and CDR2 ANQGSEA. The CDR3 runs to 11 residues. V lost 7 bases to trimming and J lost 5 bases; unmatched junction nucleotides: 3. Here the CDR3 reads CSDRTGYGYTF. CDR3 sequence (DNA): TGCAGCGACCGGACAGGGTATGGCTACACCTTC.

There are many counts of this clone. The rearrangement joins TRBV11-3 to TRBJ2-1; TRBD1 agrees at 7 bases. The germline gives CDR1 SGHNT, CDR2 YENEEA. With V trimmed by 4 bases and J by 6 bases, 6 bases remained unmatched. The CDR3 covers 14 residues. The CDR3, as DNA: TGTGCCAGCAGCTCTCAGGGGGACCTCAATGAGCAGTTCTTC. This gives the protein CASSSQGDLNEQFF.

This sequence joins TRBV6-1 and TRBJ2-1; D is uncertain. With 4 bases removed from V and 7 bases from J, the gap between germline ends came to 11 bases. Germline lookup yields CDR1 MNHNS and CDR2 SASEGT. CDR3 length equals 13 residues. Here the CDR3 reads CASSGSPGNEQFF. CDR3 sequence (DNA): TGTGCCAGCAGTGGGAGTCCCGGTAATGAGCAGTTCTTC.

The rearrangement links TRBV7-2 to TRBJ2-7, with a tentative D call TRBD1 (6 bases). Germline CDR1 and CDR2: SGHTA and FQGNSA. V was clipped by 5 bases and J by 2 bases, with 13 bases between them. The CDR3 contains 14 residues. The CDR3 DNA reads TGTGCCAGCAGCGCCTGGACAGAGCCCTACGAGCAGTACTTC. Translated, it gives CASSAWTEPYEQYF.

This clone appeared a few times. The gene calls are TRBV18 and TRBJ1-1; unclear D gene. Germline V gives CDR1 KGHSH, CDR2 LQKENI. CDR3 size: 14 residues. V was clipped by 5 bases and J by 1 base, with 11 bases between them. The CDR3 sequence: CASSFGRENTEAFF. CDR3 DNA: TGTGCCAGCTCATTTGGACGGGAGAACACTGAAGCTTTCTTT.

This chain links TRBV19 with TRBJ1-3, with 8 bases matching TRBD1. Trimming took 5 bases from V and 3 from J; bases not matched to a gene: 9. Germline loops: CDR1 LNHDA, CDR2 SQIVND (reference sequence). The CDR3 is made up of 16 amino acids. CDR3 amino acids: CASSSTTGAVGNTIYF. CDR3 coding DNA: TGTGCCAGTAGTTCGACGACAGGGGCGGTTGGAAACACCATATATTTT.

This chain joins TRBV10-3 and TRBJ2-2; 8 nucleotides agree with TRBD2. The CDR3 covers 15 residues. Losses at the gene ends were 10 bases for V and 3 bases for J; bases not matched to a gene: 10. Germline V CDR1 and CDR2: ENHRY, SYGVKD. In DNA form, the CDR3 reads TGTGCCACCACCCGGGGACTAGGCGACACCGGGGAGCTGTTTTTT. Translation gives CATTRGLGDTGELFF.

This chain joins TRBV5-1 and TRBJ2-3; D gene uncertain. The CDR3 totals 16 residues. Trimming removed 0 bases at V and 1 base at J, with 12 bases between. Germline V CDR1 and CDR2: SGHRS, YFSETQ. The CDR3 is CASSLESDLGTDTQYF. CDR3 DNA sequence: TGCGCCAGCAGCTTGGAGTCAGACCTCGGCACAGATACGCAGTATTTT.

The chain is built from TRBV5-6 and TRBJ2-1; the match to TRBD1 covers 9 bases. J gave up 4 bases and V 4 bases, and 9 bases lay outside the gene matches. CDR1 SGHDT and CDR2 YYEEEE come from the germline V gene. The CDR3 covers 16 residues. The CDR3 loop is CASSGTGTGSYNEQFF. CDR3 coding DNA: TGTGCCAGCAGCGGAACCGGGACAGGGTCGTACAATGAGCAGTTCTTC.

This chain uses TRBV5-4 with TRBJ1-2, with no clear D. From germline, CDR1 is SGHNT and CDR2 YYREEE (reference sequence). V lost 4 bases to trimming and J lost 4 bases, with 29 bases between them. The CDR3 loop spans 19 amino acids. CDR3 coding DNA: TGTGCCAGCAGCCTACTACAATCCACGGACCAACCTTGGGGCTATGGCTACACCTTC. This translates into CASSLLQSTDQPWGYGYTF.

The rearrangement links TRBV19 to TRBJ2-7; D gene unclear. CDR3 length: 13 amino acids. CDR1 and CDR2 (germline): LNHDA, SQIVND (reference sequence). Between the trimmed V and J ends, which lost 3 bases and 5 bases, there was a span of 11 bases. The CDR3 bases are TGTGCCAGTAGTATTAACAGAGACAACGAGCAGTACTTC. Translating gives CASSINRDNEQYF. Drawing the rest from reference TRBV19 and TRBJ2-7, the complete variable domain is DGGITQSPKYLFRKEGQNVTLSCEQNLNHDAMYWYRQDPGQGLRLIYYSQIVNDFQKGDIAEGYSVSREKKESFPLTVTSAQKNPTAFYLCASSINRDNEQYFGPGTRLTVT.

This clone turned up a few times. The chain has TRBV7-2 and TRBJ2-5; 8 bases agree with TRBD2. With V trimmed by 3 bases and J by 7 bases, 10 bases remained unmatched. Germline CDR1 is SGHTA and CDR2 is FQGNSA. This CDR3 contains 15 residues. CDR3 in DNA: TGTGCCAGCAGCTTGGGGGGTAGCGGGACTAGGACCCAGTACTTC. Amino acid sequence: CASSLGGSGTRTQYF.

The V and J genes are TRBV5-1 and TRBJ2-1; 13 bases agree with TRBD2. The CDR3 runs 17 residues. CDR1 is SGHRS and CDR2 is YFSETQ in the germline V gene. The junction had 0 bases not matched to a gene; V was cut back by 0 bases and J by 0 bases. The CDR3 sequence: CASSLGTSGSSYNEQFF. The CDR3 DNA reads TGCGCCAGCAGCTTGGGGACTAGCGGGAGCTCCTACAATGAGCAGTTCTTC.

The chain links TRBV11-2 to TRBJ2-5, with 12 bases fitting TRBD2. Germline CDR1 is SGHAT and CDR2 is FQNNGV. V trimming: 5 bases; J trimming: 6 bases; junction bases outside the gene matches: 13. The CDR3 totals 17 residues. The CDR3 region is CASSPPGLAGGTKTQYF. In DNA form, the CDR3 reads TGTGCCAGCAGCCCCCCTGGCCTAGCGGGAGGGACGAAGACCCAGTACTTC.

The CDR3, as DNA: TGTGCCAGTAGTAGAGCCCTGGGGGCGCGGAATGAAAAACTGTTTTTT. Its protein is CASSRALGARNEKLFF. The chain combines TRBV19 with TRBJ1-4; TRBD1 is a possible D gene (6 bases). CDR1 LNHDA and CDR2 SQIVND come from the germline V gene (reference sequence). The V and J ends lost 4 bases and 5 bases respectively, with 17 bases between them. The CDR3 sequence is 16 residues long. The variable domain in full, with the rest retrieved from reference TRBV19 and TRBJ1-4, is DGGITQSPKYLFRKEGQNVTLSCEQNLNHDAMYWYRQDPGQGLRLIYYSQIVNDFQKGDIAEGYSVSREKKESFPLTVTSAQKNPTAFYLCASSRALGARNEKLFFGSGTQLSVL.

The V gene is TRBV5-4, the J gene TRBJ2-1; 7 nucleotides agree with TRBD1. In germline, CDR1 is SGHNT, CDR2 YYREEE (reference sequence). V lost 1 base, J lost 4 bases, and 5 bases stayed unmatched. CDR3 length equals 15 residues. The CDR3 DNA follows: TGTGCCAGCAGCTTGCGACAGGGACATTACAATGAGCAGTTCTTC. This codes for CASSLRQGHYNEQFF.

V usage is TRBV6-4 and J usage is TRBJ2-7; 7 bases fit TRBD1. V lost 6 bases, J lost 1 base, and 3 bases stayed unmatched. The CDR3 extends over 13 amino acids. Germline V gene sequence: CDR1 MRHNA, CDR2 SNTAGT. This chain's CDR3 is CASRRQGSYEQYF. The CDR3 nucleotides are TGTGCCAGCAGACGACAGGGATCCTACGAGCAGTACTTC.

This chain uses TRBV7-3 with TRBJ2-1, with TRBD2 matching over 11 bases. Trimming at V came to 5 bases and at J to 1 base, leaving 4 bases not matched to a gene. The CDR3 extends over 16 amino acids. Germline V gene lookup returns CDR1 SGHTA and CDR2 FQGTGA. CDR3 nucleotide sequence: TGTGCCAGCAGCCCTGTAGCGGGAGGGTCCTACAATGAGCAGTTCTTC. As protein: CASSPVAGGSYNEQFF.

CDR3 in DNA: TGTGCCAGCAGTGACAAACAGGGGGGATCCCTTTACGAGCAGTACTTC. Translated: CASSDKQGGSLYEQYF. The chain has TRBV6-1 and TRBJ2-7; 8 nucleotides align to TRBD1. The V segment lost 3 bases and the J segment 4 bases; nucleotides outside the gene matches: 11. The CDR3 loop spans 16 amino acids. Germline CDR1 reads MNHNS; CDR2 reads SASEGT.

The chain uses TRBV5-1 and TRBJ1-1, with a tentative D call TRBD1 (5 bases). The CDR3 length is 15 residues. The germline V and J ends were trimmed by 4 bases and 2 bases, with 15 bases remaining between them. CDR1 is SGHRS and CDR2 is YFSETQ in the germline V gene. CDR3 nucleotide sequence: TGCGCCAGCAGCCCGGGGGACGGGGATAACACTGAAGCTTTCTTT. Its translation is CASSPGDGDNTEAFF.

This clone has only a few counts. The chain combines TRBV7-9 with TRBJ1-5; TRBD1 matches 7 bases. Unmatched junction bases numbered 17, after V lost 5 bases and J lost 7 bases. Germline values: CDR1 SEHNR, CDR2 FQNEAQ (reference sequence). The CDR3 has 17 amino acids. The CDR3 region has the DNA TGTGCCAGCAGCCGCAGAGGCGGACAGGAAGTGAACCAGCCCCAGCATTTT. Protein product: CASSRRGGQEVNQPQHF.

There are many counts of this clone. The rearrangement joins TRBV19 to TRBJ1-1; D gene ambiguous. This CDR3 spans 12 amino acids. V lost 5 bases to trimming and J lost 7 bases, with 11 bases between them. Germline-derived CDR1 and CDR2 are LNHDA and SQIVND (reference sequence). CDR3 coding DNA: TGTGCCAGTAGTGCCCGCTTAGGTGAAGCTTTCTTT. This encodes CASSARLGEAFF.

This sequence joins TRBV7-8 and TRBJ2-5; 11 nucleotides agree with TRBD2. V lost 3 bases, J lost 6 bases, and 9 bases stayed unmatched. CDR3 length: 16 residues. Germline lookup yields CDR1 SGHVS and CDR2 FQNEAQ. CDR3 loop: CASSFELAGEGKTQYF. The CDR3 nucleotides are TGTGCCAGCAGCTTCGAACTAGCGGGAGAGGGCAAGACCCAGTACTTC.

The chain is built from TRBV6-5 and TRBJ2-5, with TRBD2 identical over 7 bases. CDR1 is MNHEY, CDR2 SVGAGI, per germline. Losses at the gene ends were 5 bases for V and 3 bases for J; bases not matched to a gene: 6. CDR3 length equals 14 residues. CDR3 protein: CASSLAVTEETQYF. CDR3 DNA sequence: TGTGCCAGCAGTCTAGCGGTAACCGAAGAGACCCAGTACTTC.

The V call is TRBV25-1, the J call TRBJ2-5; D possibly uses TRBD1 or TRBD2 (5 bases each). CDR1 MGHDK and CDR2 SYGVNS come from the germline V gene. The CDR3 loop spans 12 amino acids. Trimming cost V 11 bases and J 1 base, with 11 bases left between them. The CDR3 is CAATGRQETQYF. For the CDR3, the DNA is TGTGCCGCAACGGGGCGCCAAGAGACCCAGTACTTC. The whole variable domain, remainder taken from reference TRBV25-1 and TRBJ2-5, is EADIYQTPRYLVIGTGKKITLECSQTMGHDKMYWYQQDPGMELHLIHYSYGVNSTEKGDLSSESTVSRIRTEHFPLTLESARPSHTSQYLCAATGRQETQYFGPGTRLLVL.

This sequence joins TRBV7-2 and TRBJ2-3; 13 bases fit TRBD2. Trimming removed 6 bases from V and 0 bases from J; junction bases left unmatched: 6. Per the germline V gene, CDR1 is SGHTA and CDR2 is FQGNSA. CDR3 length equals 17 residues. The CDR3 region has the DNA TGTGCCAGCAGTCGGACTAGCGGGGGACTAAGCACAGATACGCAGTATTTT. Protein: CASSRTSGGLSTDTQYF. Variable domain in full (rest from reference TRBV7-2 and TRBJ2-3): GAGVSQSPSNKVTEKGKDVELRCDPISGHTALYWYRQSLGQGLEFLIYFQGNSAPDKSGLPSDRFSAERTGGSVSTLTIQRTQQEDSAVYLCASSRTSGGLSTDTQYFGPGTRLTVL.

The V call is TRBV30, the J call TRBJ2-1; D is perhaps TRBD1 or TRBD2 (5 bases each). The germline V gene encodes CDR1 GTSNPN and CDR2 SVGIG (reference sequence). The CDR3 sequence is 13 residues long. Trimming cost V 5 bases and J 2 bases, with 10 bases left between them. This CDR3 reads CAWGGLAYNEQFF. The CDR3, as DNA: TGTGCCTGGGGGGGTTTGGCCTACAATGAGCAGTTCTTC.

This chain uses TRBV28 with TRBJ2-5, with 7 bases aligning to TRBD1. V gave up 0 bases and J gave up 14 bases; unmatched junction bases: 6. This CDR3 has 12 amino acids. Germline V gene sequence: CDR1 MDHEN, CDR2 SYDVKM. CDR3 in DNA: TGTGCCAGCAGTTTATGGACAGGGCGGTTTTACTTC. Protein: CASSLWTGRFYF.